The clone carrying this TCR beta chain was seen more than once but under ten times. What it binds is unknown. These data come from a study of beta chain features in type 1 diabetes. Study-wide results and caveats: Although PCR might favor shorter templates, it would do so equally in patients and controls.

The study reverse transcribed the entire isolated RNA, so it sequenced expressed TCRB transcripts. The method was immunoSEQ multiplex PCR; TCRdb's version includes in-frame clones alone and lacks a portion of them. Among about 150,000 clones listed, 11% were seen once. The sample comprised central memory CD4+ T cells from blood. This TCR derives from a young man in good health.

The CDR3 DNA is TGTGCCAGCAGCGTGGCCCAGAATGAGCAGTTCTTC. This codes for CASSVAQNEQFF. The gene calls are TRBV9 and TRBJ2-1; D is unresolved. Germline CDR1 reads SGDLS; CDR2 reads YYNGEE. Trimming took 2 bases from V and 7 from J, leaving 7 bases between them. This CDR3 is 12 amino acids long. The full variable domain, completed using reference TRBV9 and TRBJ2-1, is DSGVTQTPKHLITATGQRVTLRCSPRSGDLSVYWYQQSLDQGLQFLIQYYNGEERAKGNILERFSAQQFPDLHSELNLSSLELGDSALYFCASSVAQNEQFFGPGTRLTVL.